These T cell receptor beta chains were read from a single sample in a study of T cell repertoires and leukemia-associated antigens. Their cognate antigens are unknown. TCRdb itself ran the 5' RACE reads through MiXCR, one entry per CDR3 protein. The profile shows about 12,000 distinct CDR3 sequences, over 40% of them singletons. Specimen: CD3+ T cells sorted from blood and cultured. Receptors originate from a female donor in good health. CDR3s include the opening cysteine and the closing phenylalanine or tryptophan. Fields, in order: clone size, J gene, V gene, D gene, CDR3 DNA, CDR3 protein. D genes are given only for firm matches. Clone size, where shown, is once, few, many, or a class for clones that have expanded.

many TRBJ2-7 TRBV7-9 - TGTGCCAGCAGCTCACTGGACCGGGACAAGGACGAGCAGTACTTC CASSSLDRDKDEQYF
few TRBJ2-3 TRBV29-1 TRBD1 TGCAGACCCGCACCCGGACAGGGGGCAGATACGCAGTATTTT CRPAPGQGADTQYF
many TRBJ2-6 TRBV7-9 - TGTGCCAGCAGCACAACGCGGGTCTCTGGGGCCAACGTCCTGACTTTC CASSTTRVSGANVLTF
- TRBJ2-5 TRBV19 TRBD2 TGTGCCAGTAGTCCATCCGGGACTAGCGGGAGTGAGACCCTGTACTTC CASSPSGTSGSETLYF
few TRBJ2-5 TRBV12-3/TRBV12-4 TRBD1 TGTGCCAGCAGCGGGACAGACCAAGAGACCCAGTACTTC CASSGTDQETQYF
many TRBJ2-7 TRBV18 TRBD1 TGTGCCAGCTCATTGGGACAGGGGATCTCCTACGAGCAGTACTTC CASSLGQGISYEQYF
- TRBJ1-2 TRBV5-1 - TGCGCCAGCAGCTTAACGGCCACGAACTATGGCTACACCTTC CASSLTATNYGYTF
- TRBJ2-7 TRBV20-1 TRBD1 TGCAGTGCTAGAGATTTCGCACAGGGGAACGAGCAGTACTTC CSARDFAQGNEQYF
- TRBJ2-3 TRBV20-1 TRBD2 TGCAGTGCTAGGGGACTAGCGGGAGGGCCAGTAGATACGCAGTATTTT CSARGLAGGPVDTQYF
- TRBJ2-3 TRBV28 TRBD2 TGTGTCAGCACCTCCAGACTAGCGGGAGGGCCACCGTATTTT CVSTSRLAGGPPYF
- TRBJ2-3 TRBV24-1 TRBD2 TGTGCCACCAGTGCCATCGGGACTAGCGGTTTTACGCAGTATTTT CATSAIGTSGFTQYF
medium-sized TRBJ1-1 TRBV20-1 - TGCAGTGCTAGTAACGGTGATAGCCCTGAAGCTTTCTTT CSASNGDSPEAFF
- TRBJ1-2 TRBV12-3/TRBV12-4 TRBD1 TGCGCCGGCAGCAACGGACAGGTCTATGGTTACACCTTC CAGSNGQVYGYTF
many TRBJ2-2 TRBV28 TRBD1 TGTGCCAGCAGTTGGGACAGACACACCGGGGAGCTGTTTTTT CASSWDRHTGELFF
- TRBJ2-7 TRBV4-1 TRBD2 TGCGCCAGCAGCCCACTAGCGGGAGGGCCCCTGGACGAGCAGTACTTC CASSPLAGGPLDEQYF
- TRBJ2-5 TRBV29-1 - TGCAGCGTTATCGAGGGCGTTGAGACCCAGTACTTC CSVIEGVETQYF
medium-sized TRBJ2-1 TRBV20-1 - TGCAGTGCTATTCTGACGAGCTCCTACAATGAGCAGTTCTTC CSAILTSSYNEQFF
few TRBJ2-1 TRBV4-2 - TGTGCCAGCAGCCAAGGGACCACCTACAATGAGCAGTTCTTC CASSQGTTYNEQFF
many TRBJ2-3 TRBV21-1 - TGTGCCAGCAGCCCAGCGGGAGCTAGCACAGATACGCAGTATTTT CASSPAGASTDTQYF
- TRBJ2-3 TRBV20-1 - TGCAGTGCGCGGGGTTTTTACGATACGCAGTATTTT CSARGFYDTQYF
- TRBJ2-2 TRBV5-1 TRBD1 TGCGCCAGCAGTGCACCAGGGGGAACCGGGGAGCTGTTTTTT CASSAPGGTGELFF
medium-sized TRBJ2-7 TRBV29-1 - TGCAGCGTTGAGACCGGGAGCTCCTACGAGCAGTACTTC CSVETGSSYEQYF
many TRBJ2-1 TRBV4-3 TRBD2 TGCGCCAGCAGCCAAGCCCCAGGCCGACTAGCGGGAGGCAATGAGCAGTTCTTC CASSQAPGRLAGGNEQFF
many TRBJ1-4 TRBV5-6 - TGTGCCAGCGCCGAGTCGCGGGACGTCGAAAAACTGTTTTTT CASAESRDVEKLFF
- TRBJ1-1 TRBV3-1 - TGTGCCAGCAGCCAAGCATGGGGGACTGAAGCTTTCTTT CASSQAWGTEAFF